Described below is a single T cell receptor beta chain sequence and its context. Its antigen is currently not known. One junction end does not reproduce the germline sequence, and a read error may be involved. The donors were a few dozen Caucasian individuals from Russia, aged roughly 6 to 90 years, who were systemically healthy. Each donor gave 8.5 to 10 milliliters of peripheral blood, collected into EDTA-treated Vacutainer tubes. Ficoll-Paque density-gradient centrifugation was used to isolate PBMCs, with at least 6.5 million obtained per sample. Trizol reagent was used to extract total RNA from the PBMCs, yielding at least 5.5 micrograms per sample. Naive CD45RAhigh/CD27high T cell percentages were measured by flow cytometry on a PBMC aliquot from every donor. The library was produced with 5' RACE. A second PCR of roughly 7 to 12 cycles was performed with a sample-barcoded 5' primer and a J-beta primer mix. Each TCR beta cDNA molecule received a unique molecular identifier from a template-switch 5' adaptor carrying 12 random nucleotides. Each sample yielded at least 2.5 million CDR3-containing paired-end reads. First-strand cDNA synthesis was performed from all RNA using the Mint cDNA synthesis kit, with priming by a TRBC-specific oligonucleotide. Following uracil-DNA glycosylase treatment, all cDNA underwent a first 18-cycle PCR with the universal primers M1SS and BC2_uni_R. Per the authors' processing: For normalization, 1 million high-quality reads, each with a distinct molecular identifier, were randomly selected from each sample. Instead of being binned into consensus sequences, reads that shared molecular identifiers were thrown out. MiTCR, run with a Q25 quality threshold and the strictest error-elimination algorithm, handled CDR3 identification, clonotype clustering and error correction. A nonparametric unseen species model using Euler transformation provided a lower-bound estimate of total TCR beta diversity. TCRdb cleaned the public reads at Q25 with fastp, built clones with MiXCR and kept in-frame beta chains. Every CDR3 protein is listed once, alongside the most common genes and DNA of its rows. The V and J calls and clone size come from TCRdb's table, not from the authors' own analysis. Here the sample has fewer than 2 million distinct CDR3 sequences; approximately 40% occur a single time. The ten largest clones take up 23% of the sample.

The data originate from a study of blood T cells in healthy people across ages (dated by TCRdb to the mid-2010s). For the wider study: Template switching captured roughly one uniquely barcoded TCR beta cDNA molecule per two T cells in model experiments. The donors were split into four age groups: young (average about 16 years), middle-aged (around 37), aged (about 62) and long-lived (approximately 80). Using deep sequencing normalized with unique cDNA molecular identifiers, the study measured how TCR beta repertoire diversity changes with age. To avoid experimental bias, donors of different ages were spread randomly across the sequencing lanes. Using the same blood draw, the study looked at two additional independent replicas of 1 million unique cDNA reads for two donors, one aged 18 to 30 and the other aged 80 or older. Broader findings and caveats from the paper: Compared with the aged group, the long-lived group had more naive CD4+ T cells, fewer expanded clones and increased TCR diversity, a pattern suggesting age selection. Estimates of total diversity based on one million sequenced T cells were considered lower bounds and underestimates. As age increased, observed TCR beta diversity per million T cells dropped in a roughly linear way, and a significant reduction was already evident by age 40. Donor CMV infection status was unknown, potentially confounding age-related changes in expanded clonotypes. Conclusive comparison of naive and antigen-experienced compartments was prevented by the profiling of bulk unsorted PBMCs. The percentage of naive T cells measured by flow cytometry correlated strongly with observed TCR beta diversity.

There are 14 amino acids in the CDR3, from cysteine to phenylalanine inclusive. The CDR3 DNA has 42 bases and is translated from base 1. CDR1 DFQATT and CDR2 SNEGSKA are derived from the germline V gene (reference sequence). Sequenced material: blood. The receptor comes from a human donor in good health. Recombination linked TRBV20-1 to TRBJ1-2, with no confidently assigned D gene. Here is the DNA: TGCAATGCTAGATCCGGGTCCGATAACTATGGCTACACCTTC. Protein translation: CNARSGSDNYGYTF.